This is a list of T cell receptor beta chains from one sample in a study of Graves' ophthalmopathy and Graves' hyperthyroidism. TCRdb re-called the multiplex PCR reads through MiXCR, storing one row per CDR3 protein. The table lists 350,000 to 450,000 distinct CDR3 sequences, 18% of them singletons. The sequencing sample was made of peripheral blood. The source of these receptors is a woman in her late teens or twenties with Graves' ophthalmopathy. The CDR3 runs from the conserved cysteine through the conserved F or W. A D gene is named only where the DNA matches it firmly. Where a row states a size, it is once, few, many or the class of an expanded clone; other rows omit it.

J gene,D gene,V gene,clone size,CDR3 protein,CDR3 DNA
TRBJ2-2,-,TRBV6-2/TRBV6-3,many,CASSYSIGTPNTGELFF,TGTGCCAGCAGTTACTCGATTGGGACTCCGAACACCGGGGAGCTGTTTTTT
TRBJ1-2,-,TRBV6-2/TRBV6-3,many,CASSRPQTAYGYTF,TGTGCCAGCAGTCGCCCTCAGACAGCCTATGGCTACACCTTC
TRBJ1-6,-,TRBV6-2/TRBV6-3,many,CASSDSFYVGNSPLHF,TGTGCCAGCAGTGACAGCTTTTACGTCGGTAATTCACCCCTCCACTTT
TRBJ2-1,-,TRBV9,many,CASSQGGAYNEQFF,TGTGCCAGCAGTCAAGGGGGGGCCTACAATGAGCAGTTCTTC
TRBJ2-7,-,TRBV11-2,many,CASSLDRTLNYEQYF,TGTGCCAGCAGCTTAGATAGGACACTTAACTACGAGCAGTACTTC
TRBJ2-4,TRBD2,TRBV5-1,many,CASSLVRAGGPKNIQYF,TGCGCCAGCAGCTTGGTCCGAGCGGGAGGGCCAAAAAACATTCAGTACTTC
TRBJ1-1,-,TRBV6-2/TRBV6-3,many,CASMQLMNTEAFF,TGTGCCAGCATGCAACTCATGAACACTGAAGCTTTCTTT
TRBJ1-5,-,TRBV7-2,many,CASSLAPTKASNQPQHF,TGTGCCAGCAGCTTGGCCCCAACAAAAGCTAGCAATCAGCCCCAGCATTTT
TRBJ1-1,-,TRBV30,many,CAWSVGGVVTEAFF,TGTGCCTGGAGTGTCGGGGGGGTCGTGACTGAAGCTTTCTTT
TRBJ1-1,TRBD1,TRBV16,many,CASSRTMTGGTTEAFF,TGTGCCAGCAGCCGAACTATGACAGGGGGAACGACTGAAGCTTTCTTT
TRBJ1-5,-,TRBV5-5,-,CASSTGGEVIQPQHF,TGTGCCAGCAGCACGGGGGGGGAAGTCATCCAGCCCCAGCATTTT
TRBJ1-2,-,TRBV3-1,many,CASSHPDRYYGYTF,TGTGCCAGCAGCCATCCTGACAGATACTATGGCTACACCTTC
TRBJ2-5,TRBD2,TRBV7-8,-,CASSLLAGAGETQYF,TGTGCCAGCAGCTTGCTAGCGGGAGCGGGGGAGACCCAGTACTTC
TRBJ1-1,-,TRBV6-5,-,CASTSRGRVGTEAFF,TGTGCCAGCACTTCCCGGGGGAGGGTAGGTACTGAAGCTTTCTTT
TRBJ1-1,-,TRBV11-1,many,CASSLERGYTEAFF,TGTGCCAGCAGCTTAGAGCGGGGATACACTGAAGCTTTCTTT
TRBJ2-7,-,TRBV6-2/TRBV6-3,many,CASSYADSYEQYF,TGTGCCAGCAGTTACGCAGACAGCTACGAGCAGTACTTC
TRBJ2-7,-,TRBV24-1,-,CATSPVPAYEQYF,TGTGCCACCAGTCCGGTACCGGCCTACGAGCAGTACTTC
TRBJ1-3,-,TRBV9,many,CASSVGNRDGNTIYF,TGTGCCAGCAGCGTGGGGAACAGGGATGGAAACACCATATATTTT
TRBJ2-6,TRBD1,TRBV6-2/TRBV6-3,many,CASSRTGGTLSGANVLTF,TGTGCCAGCAGTAGGACAGGGGGGACACTCTCTGGGGCCAACGTCCTGACTTTC
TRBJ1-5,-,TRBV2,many,CASSDWQFNQPQHF,TGTGCCAGCAGTGATTGGCAGTTCAATCAGCCCCAGCATTTT
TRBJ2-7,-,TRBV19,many,CASSDLSGYEQYF,TGTGCCAGTTCCGACTTGAGCGGCTACGAGCAGTACTTC
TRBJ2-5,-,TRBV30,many,CAWSKLAAPETQYF,TGTGCCTGGAGTAAACTGGCGGCTCCAGAGACCCAGTACTTC
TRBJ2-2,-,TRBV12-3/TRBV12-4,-,CASSKGYGELFF,TGTGCCAGCAGCAAAGGCTACGGGGAGCTGTTTTTT
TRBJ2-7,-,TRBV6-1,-,CASQLDGYEQYF,TGTGCCAGCCAACTCGACGGCTACGAGCAGTACTTC
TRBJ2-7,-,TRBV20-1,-,CSARDLGGALYEQYF,TGCAGTGCTAGAGACTTAGGGGGGGCGCTTTACGAGCAGTACTTC
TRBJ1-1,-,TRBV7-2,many,CASSLQGGVNTEAFF,TGTGCCAGCAGCTTGCAGGGTGGGGTGAACACTGAAGCTTTCTTT
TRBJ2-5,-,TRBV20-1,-,CSAQGSTMAPETQYF,TGCAGTGCTCAGGGGTCGACAATGGCTCCCGAGACCCAGTACTTC
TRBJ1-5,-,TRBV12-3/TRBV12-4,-,CASRSGRSNQPQHF,TGTGCCAGCAGGTCGGGACGTAGCAATCAGCCCCAGCATTTT
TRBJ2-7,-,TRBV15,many,CATSTGQHYEQYF,TGTGCCACCAGCACAGGACAGCATTACGAGCAGTACTTC
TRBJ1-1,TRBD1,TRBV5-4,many,CASSLQGREAFF,TGTGCCAGCAGCTTACAGGGGAGGGAGGCTTTCTTT
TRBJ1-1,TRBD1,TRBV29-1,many,CSGQGYTEAFF,TGCAGCGGACAGGGATACACTGAAGCTTTCTTT
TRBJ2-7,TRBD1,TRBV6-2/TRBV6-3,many,CASTTGAREQYF,TGTGCCAGCACGACAGGGGCGCGGGAGCAGTACTTC
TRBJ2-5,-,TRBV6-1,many,CASSESVTYPQYF,TGTGCCAGCAGTGAATCGGTCACCTACCCCCAGTACTTC
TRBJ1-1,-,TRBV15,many,CATSRRAANTEAFF,TGTGCCACCAGCAGACGGGCAGCCAACACTGAAGCTTTCTTT
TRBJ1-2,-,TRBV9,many,CASSAPLRESEGENYGYTF,TGTGCCAGCAGCGCCCCTCTTCGGGAATCGGAGGGGGAGAACTATGGCTACACCTTC
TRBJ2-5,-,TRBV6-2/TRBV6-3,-,CASSYLTTRLGVWETQYF,TGTGCCAGCAGTTACTTGACCACGCGGTTGGGGGTTTGGGAGACCCAGTACTTC
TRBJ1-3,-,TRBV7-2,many,CASSSQGSSGNTIYF,TGTGCCAGCAGCTCACAGGGTAGCTCTGGAAACACCATATATTTT
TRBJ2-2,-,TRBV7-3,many,CASSLRQFTGELFF,TGTGCCAGCAGCTTAAGGCAGTTCACCGGGGAGCTGTTTTTT
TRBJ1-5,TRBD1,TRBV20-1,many,CSATTGGSGQPQHF,TGCAGTGCTACGACAGGGGGCTCGGGCCAGCCCCAGCATTTT
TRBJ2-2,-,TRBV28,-,CASSFSGRGNGELFF,TGTGCCAGCAGTTTTTCGGGGAGAGGGAACGGGGAGCTGTTTTTT
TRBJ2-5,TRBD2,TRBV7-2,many,CASSPQVAGGMQETQYF,TGTGCCAGCAGCCCCCAGGTGGCGGGGGGCATGCAAGAGACCCAGTACTTC
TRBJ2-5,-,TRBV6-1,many,CASSNNQETQYF,TGTGCCAGCAGTAACAACCAAGAGACCCAGTACTTC
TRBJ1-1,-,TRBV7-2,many,CASSQAGADTEAFF,TGTGCCAGCAGCCAAGCCGGGGCGGACACTGAAGCTTTCTTT